This TCR beta chain was sequenced during a study of T cells in Graves' hyperthyroidism and ophthalmopathy. Researchers took RNA transcripts and amplified the TCR beta CDR3 regions from them. TCR CDR3 regions were first amplified by RT-PCR with HTBI primers. In TCRdb, the multiplex PCR reads were re-called with MiXCR into one record per CDR3 protein. The table lists about 700,000 distinct CDR3 sequences, about 14% of them singletons. A lack of ophthalmopathy progression within 18 months defined stable Graves' hyperthyroidism. Per germline, CDR1 LNHDA and CDR2 SQIVND (reference sequence). This CDR3 region has 14 residues. The trim removed 6 bases at V and 1 base at J, leaving 5 bases unmatched.

The sequenced sample was blood. This chain uses TRBV19 with TRBJ1-2, with TRBD1 identical over 7 bases. This receptor was taken from a woman under 30 with Graves' hyperthyroidism. The CDR3 DNA reads TGTGCCAGTAGGCCGACAGGGATTAACTATGGCTACACCTTC. Protein: CASRPTGINYGYTF.